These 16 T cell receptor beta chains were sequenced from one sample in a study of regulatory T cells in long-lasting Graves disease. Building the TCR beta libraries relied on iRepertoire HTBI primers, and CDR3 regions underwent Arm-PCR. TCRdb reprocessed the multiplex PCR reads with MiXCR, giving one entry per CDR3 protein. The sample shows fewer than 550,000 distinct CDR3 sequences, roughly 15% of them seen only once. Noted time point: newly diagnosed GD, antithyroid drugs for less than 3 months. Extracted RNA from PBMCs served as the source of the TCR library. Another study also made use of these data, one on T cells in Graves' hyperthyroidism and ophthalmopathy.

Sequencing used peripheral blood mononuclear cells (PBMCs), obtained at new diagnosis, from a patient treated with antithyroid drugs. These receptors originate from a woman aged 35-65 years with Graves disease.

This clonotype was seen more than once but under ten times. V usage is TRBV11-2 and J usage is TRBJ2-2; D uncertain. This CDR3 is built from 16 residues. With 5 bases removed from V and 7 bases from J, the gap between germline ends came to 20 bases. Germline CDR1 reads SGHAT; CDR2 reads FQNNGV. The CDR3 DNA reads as TGTGCCAGCAGCCTCGTGCCGGCTACCTTGCGCGGGGAGCTGTTTTTT. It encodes CASSLVPATLRGELFF.

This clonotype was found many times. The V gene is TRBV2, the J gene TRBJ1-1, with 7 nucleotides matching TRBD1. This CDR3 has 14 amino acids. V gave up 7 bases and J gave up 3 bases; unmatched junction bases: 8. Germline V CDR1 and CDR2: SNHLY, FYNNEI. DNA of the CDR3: TGTGCCAGCAAACCACAGGGGCGGGACACTGAAGCTTTCTTT. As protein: CASKPQGRDTEAFF. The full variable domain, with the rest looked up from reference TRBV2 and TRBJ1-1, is EPEVTQTPSHQVTQMGQEVILRCVPISNHLYFYWYRQILGQKVEFLVSFYNNEISEKSEIFDDQFSVERPDGSNFTLKIRSTKLEDSAMYFCASKPQGRDTEAFFGQGTRLTVV.

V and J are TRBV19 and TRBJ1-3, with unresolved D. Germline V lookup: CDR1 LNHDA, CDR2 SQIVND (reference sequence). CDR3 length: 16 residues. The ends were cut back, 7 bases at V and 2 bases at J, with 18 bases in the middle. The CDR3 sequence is CASTGEENAAGNTIYF. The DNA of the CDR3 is TGTGCCAGTACCGGGGAGGAAAATGCCGCTGGAAACACCATATATTTT.

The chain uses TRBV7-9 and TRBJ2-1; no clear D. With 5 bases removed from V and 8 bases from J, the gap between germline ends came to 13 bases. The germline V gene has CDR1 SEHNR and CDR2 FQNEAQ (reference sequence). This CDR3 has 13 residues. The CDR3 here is CASSLPTKDEQFF. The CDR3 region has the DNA TGTGCCAGCAGCCTTCCTACAAAGGATGAGCAGTTCTTC.

CDR3 sequence (DNA): TGTGCCAGCAGCTCCCCAGGGGGGCCGACCCAGTACTTC. Its protein product is CASSSPGGPTQYF. The V and J genes are TRBV7-8 and TRBJ2-5, with D perhaps matching TRBD1 (7 bases). Germline CDR1 SGHVS, CDR2 FQNEAQ. The CDR3 consists of 13 residues. Trimming cost V 4 bases and J 7 bases, with 13 bases left between them. The full variable domain, completed using reference TRBV7-8 and TRBJ2-5, is GAGVSQSPRYKVAKRGQDVALRCDPISGHVSLFWYQQALGQGPEFLTYFQNEAQLDKSGLPSDRFFAERPEGSVSTLKIQRTQQEDSAVYLCASSSPGGPTQYFGPGTRLLVL.

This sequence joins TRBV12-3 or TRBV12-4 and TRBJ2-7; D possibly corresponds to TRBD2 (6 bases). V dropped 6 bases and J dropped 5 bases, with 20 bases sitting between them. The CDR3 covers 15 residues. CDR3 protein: CASSNFRTTNNEQYF. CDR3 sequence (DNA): TGTGCCAGCAGCAACTTCCGGACTACAAATAACGAGCAGTACTTC.

Here the CDR3 DNA reads TGTGCCATCAGTGAGTCGAGCGGGACGCAAGAGACCCAGTACTTC. Translating it yields CAISESSGTQETQYF. J is TRBJ2-5 and V is TRBV10-3; 7 nucleotides match TRBD2. This CDR3 comprises 15 residues. After removal of 0 bases from V and 2 bases from J, the junction contained 3 bases not matched to a gene. Germline-derived CDR1 and CDR2 are ENHRY and SYGVKD.

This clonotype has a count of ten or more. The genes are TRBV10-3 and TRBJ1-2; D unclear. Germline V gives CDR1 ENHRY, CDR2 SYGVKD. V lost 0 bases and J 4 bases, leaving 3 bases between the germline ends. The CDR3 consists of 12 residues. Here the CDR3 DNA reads TGTGCCATCAGTGAGTCGGGCTATGGCTACACCTTC. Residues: CAISESGYGYTF.

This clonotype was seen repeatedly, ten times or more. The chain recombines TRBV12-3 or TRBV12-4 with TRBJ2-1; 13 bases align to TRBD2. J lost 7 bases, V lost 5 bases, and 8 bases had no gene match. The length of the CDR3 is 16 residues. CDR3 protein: CASSTTSGGAGNEQFF. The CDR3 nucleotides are TGTGCCAGCAGTACAACTAGCGGGGGGGCAGGAAATGAGCAGTTCTTC.

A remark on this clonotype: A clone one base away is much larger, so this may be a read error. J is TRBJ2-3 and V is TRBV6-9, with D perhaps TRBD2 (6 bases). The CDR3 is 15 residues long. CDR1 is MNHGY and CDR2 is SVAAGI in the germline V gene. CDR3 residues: CASSYLSGFTDMQYF. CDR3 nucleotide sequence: TGTGCCAGCAGTTATCTTAGCGGCTTCACAGATATGCAGTATTTT.

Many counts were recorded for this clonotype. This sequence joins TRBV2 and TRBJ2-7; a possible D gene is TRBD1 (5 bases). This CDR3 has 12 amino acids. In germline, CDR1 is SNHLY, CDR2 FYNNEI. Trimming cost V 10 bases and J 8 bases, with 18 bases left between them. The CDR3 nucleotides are TGTGCCACCAAAGGGGCCCTTGTTCAGCAGTACTTC. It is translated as CATKGALVQQYF.

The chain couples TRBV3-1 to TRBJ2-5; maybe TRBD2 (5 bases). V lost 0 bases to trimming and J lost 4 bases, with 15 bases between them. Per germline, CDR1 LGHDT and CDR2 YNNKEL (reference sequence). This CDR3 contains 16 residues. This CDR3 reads CASSQDQAARGETQYF. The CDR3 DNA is TGTGCCAGCAGCCAAGATCAAGCCGCTCGGGGAGAGACCCAGTACTTC.

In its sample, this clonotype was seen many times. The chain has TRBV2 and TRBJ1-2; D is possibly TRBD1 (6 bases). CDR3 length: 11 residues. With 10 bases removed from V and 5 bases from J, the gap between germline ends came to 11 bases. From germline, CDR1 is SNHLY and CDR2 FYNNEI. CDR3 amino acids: CANRQVYGYTF. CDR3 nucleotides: TGTGCCAACAGACAGGTATATGGCTACACCTTC.

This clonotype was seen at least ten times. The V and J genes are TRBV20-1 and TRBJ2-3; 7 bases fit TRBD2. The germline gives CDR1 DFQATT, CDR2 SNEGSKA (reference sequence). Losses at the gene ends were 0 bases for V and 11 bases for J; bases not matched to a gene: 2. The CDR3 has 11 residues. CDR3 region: CSAREVAGQYF. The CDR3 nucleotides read TGCAGTGCTAGAGAAGTAGCGGGGCAGTATTTT.

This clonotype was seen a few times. CDR3 sequence: CASSSAGSTDTQYF. The CDR3 bases are TGCGCCAGCAGCTCAGCCGGGAGCACAGATACGCAGTATTTT. The rearrangement joins TRBV5-1 to TRBJ2-3; D call uncertain. The CDR3 covers 14 residues. In germline, CDR1 is SGHRS, CDR2 YFSETQ. Trimming shortened V by 3 bases and J by 0 bases, and 8 bases separated the two germline ends.

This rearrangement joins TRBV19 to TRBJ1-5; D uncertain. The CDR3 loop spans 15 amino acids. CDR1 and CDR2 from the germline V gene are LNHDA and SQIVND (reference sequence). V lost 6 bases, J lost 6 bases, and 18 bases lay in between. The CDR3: CASSTYIGGPQPQHF. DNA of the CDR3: TGTGCCAGTAGCACATATATTGGAGGGCCTCAGCCCCAGCATTTT.